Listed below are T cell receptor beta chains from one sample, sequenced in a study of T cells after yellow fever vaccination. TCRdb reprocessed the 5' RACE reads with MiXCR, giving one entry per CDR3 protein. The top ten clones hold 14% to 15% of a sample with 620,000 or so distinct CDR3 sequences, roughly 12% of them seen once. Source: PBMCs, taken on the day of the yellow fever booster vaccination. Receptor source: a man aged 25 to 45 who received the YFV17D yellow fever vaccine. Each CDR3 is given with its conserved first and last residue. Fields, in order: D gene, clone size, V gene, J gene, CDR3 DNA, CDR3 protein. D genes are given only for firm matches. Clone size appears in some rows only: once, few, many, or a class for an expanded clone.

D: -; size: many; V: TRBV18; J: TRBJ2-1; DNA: TGTGCCAGCTCACCACTCGGGGTCTCCTACAATGAGCAGTTCTTC; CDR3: CASSPLGVSYNEQFF
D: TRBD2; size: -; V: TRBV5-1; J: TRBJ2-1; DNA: TGCGCCAGCACTTTCCCGGGAGGGCCGAATGAGCAGTTCTTC; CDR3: CASTFPGGPNEQFF
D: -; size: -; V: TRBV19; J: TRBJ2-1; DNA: TGTGCCAGTAGTAGTAGCGTTACTTACAATGAGCAGTTCTTC; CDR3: CASSSSVTYNEQFF
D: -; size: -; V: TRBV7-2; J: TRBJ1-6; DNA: TGTGCCAGCAGCCCAGGGTTCCAGGGTTCCTATAATTCACCCCTCCACTTT; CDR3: CASSPGFQGSYNSPLHF
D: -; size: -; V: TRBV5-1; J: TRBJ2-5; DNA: TGCGCCAGCAGCTCCGGCAGGATCCAAGAGACCCAGTACTTC; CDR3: CASSSGRIQETQYF
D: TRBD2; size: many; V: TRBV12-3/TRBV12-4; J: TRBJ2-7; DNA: TGTGCCAGCAGTTTAGCGCAAAGCGGGAGACCGTACGAGCAGTACTTC; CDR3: CASSLAQSGRPYEQYF
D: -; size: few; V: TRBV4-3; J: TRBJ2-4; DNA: TGCGCCAGCAGCTCAGGGGACAGGGGACGAGTTAGCGGGAGTCTGAACATTCAGTACTTC; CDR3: CASSSGDRGRVSGSLNIQYF
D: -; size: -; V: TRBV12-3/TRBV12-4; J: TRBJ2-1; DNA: TGTGCCAGCAGTCCCGGGACGGCGCAGTTCTTC; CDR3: CASSPGTAQFF
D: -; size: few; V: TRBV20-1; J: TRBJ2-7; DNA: TGCAGTGCTAGAAGAGGACGGACTACCTACGAGCAGTACTTC; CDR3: CSARRGRTTYEQYF
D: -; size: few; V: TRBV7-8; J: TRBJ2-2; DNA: TGTGCCAGCAGCCCAATATCCGGGGAGCTGTTTTTT; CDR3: CASSPISGELFF
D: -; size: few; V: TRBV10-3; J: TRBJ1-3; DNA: TGTGCCATCAGCCGGGACAATGGTGGAAACACCATATATTTT; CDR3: CAISRDNGGNTIYF
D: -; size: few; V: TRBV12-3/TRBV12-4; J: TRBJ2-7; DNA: TGTGCCAGCAGTCGAGGACGGCTCTCCTACGAGCAGTACTTC; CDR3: CASSRGRLSYEQYF
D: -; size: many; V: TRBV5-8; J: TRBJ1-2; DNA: TGTGCCAGCAGCTTGACTACCATTATGAACTATGGCTACACCTTC; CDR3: CASSLTTIMNYGYTF
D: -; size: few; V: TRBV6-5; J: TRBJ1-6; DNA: TGTGCCAGCAGTTACGAACCCTACTCCTATAATTCACCCCTCCACTTT; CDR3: CASSYEPYSYNSPLHF
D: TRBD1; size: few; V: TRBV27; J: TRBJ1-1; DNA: TGTGCCAGCAGTTTCTTTCGCAGGGGGCGGGACACTGAAGCTTTCTTT; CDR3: CASSFFRRGRDTEAFF
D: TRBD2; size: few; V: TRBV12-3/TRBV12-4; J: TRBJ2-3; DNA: TGTGCCAGCAGCCCTAGCGGTTTCAGTGATACGCAGTATTTT; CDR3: CASSPSGFSDTQYF
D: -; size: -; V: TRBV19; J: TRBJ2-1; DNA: TGTGCCAGTACGTACGGGAAGAGGGGACTCAACAATGAGCAGTTCTTC; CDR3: CASTYGKRGLNNEQFF
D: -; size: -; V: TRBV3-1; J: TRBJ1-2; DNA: TGTGCCACCACCCAAGATTCCCAGGGGTACTATGGCTACACCTTC; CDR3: CATTQDSQGYYGYTF
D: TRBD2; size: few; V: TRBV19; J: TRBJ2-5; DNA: TGTGCCAGCAAAAGTCGTAGCGGGAAGGAGACCCAGTACTTC; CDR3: CASKSRSGKETQYF
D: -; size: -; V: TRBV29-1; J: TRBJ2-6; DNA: TGCAGCGTTGGGGGTTGGGGGGCTGGGGCCAACGTCCTGACTTTC; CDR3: CSVGGWGAGANVLTF
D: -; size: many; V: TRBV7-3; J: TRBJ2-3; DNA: TGTGCCAGCAGCTTATTGTTGTCCTCGGATTCAGGGCAGTATTTT; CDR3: CASSLLLSSDSGQYF
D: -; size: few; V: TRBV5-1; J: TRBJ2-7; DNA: TGCGCCAGCAGCTTATCGACTCTCCCCGAGGACGAGCAGTACTTC; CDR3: CASSLSTLPEDEQYF
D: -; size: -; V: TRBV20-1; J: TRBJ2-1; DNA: TGCAGTGTTAAGACTAGTCCTGGCAATGAGCAGTTCTTC; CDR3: CSVKTSPGNEQFF
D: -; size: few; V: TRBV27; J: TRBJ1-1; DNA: TGTGCCAGCAGTAGGACAGCGATGAACACTGAAGCTTTCTTT; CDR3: CASSRTAMNTEAFF
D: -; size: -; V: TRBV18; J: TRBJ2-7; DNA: TGTGCCACAAGCGAGGTTAGCGACGAGCAGTACTTC; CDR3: CATSEVSDEQYF
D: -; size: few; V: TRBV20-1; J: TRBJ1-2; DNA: TGCAGTGCTAGAGATCAGGGAGCCCTCGGCTACACCTTC; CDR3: CSARDQGALGYTF
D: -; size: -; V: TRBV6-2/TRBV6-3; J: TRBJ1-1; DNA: TGTGCCAGCAGCTCGACGGACCTTGAAGCTTTCTTT; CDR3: CASSSTDLEAFF
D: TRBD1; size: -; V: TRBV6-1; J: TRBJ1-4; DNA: TGTGCCAGCAGTGAAGCCCAGGGGGCTGGACGTACAGTGTTTTTT; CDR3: CASSEAQGAGRTVFF
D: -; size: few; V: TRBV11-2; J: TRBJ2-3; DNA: TGTGCCAGCAGCCAGTGGGGGGGCACAGATACGCAGTATTTT; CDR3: CASSQWGGTDTQYF
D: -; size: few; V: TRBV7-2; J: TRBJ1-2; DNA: TGTGCCAGCAGCTTACAACGGGACGGAAACTATGGCTACACCTTC; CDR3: CASSLQRDGNYGYTF
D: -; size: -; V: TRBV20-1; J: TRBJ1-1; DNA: TGCAGTGCTTTGGGGCCGAACACTGAAGCTTTCTTT; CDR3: CSALGPNTEAFF
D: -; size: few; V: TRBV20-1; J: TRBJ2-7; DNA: TGCAGTGCTAGGCCCGGGCTAGCGCGGTACGAGCAGTACTTC; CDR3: CSARPGLARYEQYF
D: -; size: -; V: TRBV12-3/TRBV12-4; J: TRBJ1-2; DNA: TGTGCCAGCAGTTTTATCTCTCAAGGGGTCTATGGCTACACCTTC; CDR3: CASSFISQGVYGYTF
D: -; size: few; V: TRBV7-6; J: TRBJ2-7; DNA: TGTGCCAGCCAGGGGCGGGGAAGTTACGAGCAGTACTTC; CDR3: CASQGRGSYEQYF
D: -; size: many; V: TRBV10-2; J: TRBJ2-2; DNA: TGCGCCAGCAGGGACCCGGGACTCTTGACCGGGGAGCTGTTTTTT; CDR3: CASRDPGLLTGELFF
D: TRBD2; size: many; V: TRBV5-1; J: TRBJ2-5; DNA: TGCGCCAGCAGCACGGGACTAGCGGGAGCGGACCAAGAGACCCAGTACTTC; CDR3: CASSTGLAGADQETQYF
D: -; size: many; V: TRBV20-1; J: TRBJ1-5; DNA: TGCAGTGCTAGAGATCCGGAGGGCAATCAGCCCCAGCATTTT; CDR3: CSARDPEGNQPQHF
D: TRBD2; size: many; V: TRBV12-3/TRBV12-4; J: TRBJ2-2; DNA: TGTGCCAGTAAAATCGGGAGCGGGAGGAGGGACACCGGGGAGCTGTTTTTT; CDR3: CASKIGSGRRDTGELFF
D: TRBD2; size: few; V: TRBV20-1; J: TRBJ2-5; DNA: TGCAGTGGGTGGCCGGCGGGAGCCGTCCAAGAGACCCAGTACTTC; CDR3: CSGWPAGAVQETQYF
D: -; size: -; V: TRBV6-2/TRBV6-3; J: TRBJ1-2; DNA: TGTGCCAGCAGGGACGGACAACTTAGAGACTATGGCTACACCTTC; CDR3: CASRDGQLRDYGYTF
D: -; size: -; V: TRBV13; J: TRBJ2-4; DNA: TGTGCCAGCAGCCCACCCCTGAGGGATGGTACCAAAAACATTCAGTACTTC; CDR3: CASSPPLRDGTKNIQYF
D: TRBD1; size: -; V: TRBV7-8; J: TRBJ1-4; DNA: TGTGCCAGCAGCCTACGGCCGGGACAGGGTTCTGAAAAACTGTTTTTT; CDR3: CASSLRPGQGSEKLFF
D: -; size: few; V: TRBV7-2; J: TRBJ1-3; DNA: TGTGCCAGCAGCTTAGGGTCGATAGGGGCTGGAAACACCATATATTTT; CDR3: CASSLGSIGAGNTIYF
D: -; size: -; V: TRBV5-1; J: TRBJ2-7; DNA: TGCGCCAGCAGCGGACCGGGACCCCCCTACGAGCAGTACTTC; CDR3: CASSGPGPPYEQYF